This TCR beta chain was captured by sequencing in a study of blood T cell repertoires in COVID-19. Trimming took 1 base from V and 5 from J, leaving 18 bases between them. The CDR3 covers 17 residues. CDR1 and CDR2 from the germline V gene are LNHDA and SQIVND (reference sequence). Here immunoSEQ multiplex PCR was the method, and the copy in TCRdb shows in-frame clones only, minus some. The sample yields 200,000 to 300,000 clones, roughly 91% seen once. The receptor comes from a woman in her thirties who had recovered from COVID-19. The genes are TRBV19 and TRBJ1-5, with a possible D match to TRBD1 (5 bases). The sequencing sample was made of PBMCs or T cells enriched from blood (not recorded which). The CDR3 spells CASSIVWGGPGDQPQHF. CDR3 in DNA: TGTGCCAGTAGTATAGTCTGGGGCGGACCAGGCGATCAGCCCCAGCATTTT.